The rows below give T cell receptor beta chains drawn from one sample of a study of blood T cell repertoires in COVID-19. Assay: immunoSEQ multiplex PCR; the TCRdb copy retains only in-frame clones and omits some. The sample has about 310,000 clones; 70% to 90% are singletons. The source material was PBMCs or T cells enriched from blood (not recorded which). Every receptor here comes from a middle-aged woman who had recovered from COVID-19. CDR3s include the opening cysteine and the closing phenylalanine or tryptophan. Each record gives: D gene, J gene, clone size, V gene, CDR3 DNA, CDR3 protein. A D gene is named only where the DNA matches it firmly. The size entry is marked missing in some rows and otherwise reads once, few, many or a size class.

d_gene: TRBD1
j_gene: TRBJ1-3
abundance: -
v_gene: TRBV18
CDR3nt: TGTGCCAGCTCACCGCTTGGGACAGGGCAAAACTCTGGAAACACCATATATTTT
CDR3aa: CASSPLGTGQNSGNTIYF

d_gene: -
j_gene: TRBJ1-1
abundance: -
v_gene: TRBV9
CDR3nt: TGTGCCAGCAGCGTAGCGCGTACCACGGAAGCTTTCTTT
CDR3aa: CASSVARTTEAFF

d_gene: -
j_gene: TRBJ1-1
abundance: -
v_gene: TRBV28
CDR3nt: TGTGCCAGCATCGGGTCCCTGAACACTGAAGCTTTCTTT
CDR3aa: CASIGSLNTEAFF

d_gene: -
j_gene: TRBJ1-2
abundance: -
v_gene: TRBV7-2
CDR3nt: TGTGCCAGCAGCTTAGTCGTTGGGCCGAGTACCTATGGCTACACCTTC
CDR3aa: CASSLVVGPSTYGYTF

d_gene: -
j_gene: TRBJ2-7
abundance: -
v_gene: TRBV28
CDR3nt: TGTGCCAGCAGTTTCGACAGGAGCTCCTACGAGCAGTACTTC
CDR3aa: CASSFDRSSYEQYF

d_gene: -
j_gene: TRBJ2-7
abundance: -
v_gene: TRBV19
CDR3nt: TGTGCCAGTAGTCATCAGGGGCACTACGAGCAGTACTTC
CDR3aa: CASSHQGHYEQYF

d_gene: TRBD2
j_gene: TRBJ2-5
abundance: -
v_gene: TRBV10-3
CDR3nt: TGTGCCATCAGTGAACTAGCGGGAGGCCTCCAAGAGACCCAGTACTTC
CDR3aa: CAISELAGGLQETQYF

d_gene: -
j_gene: TRBJ1-4
abundance: -
v_gene: TRBV11-3
CDR3nt: TGTGCCAGCAGCTTAGCCCGAGCGGGAAATGAAAAACTGTTTTTT
CDR3aa: CASSLARAGNEKLFF

d_gene: -
j_gene: TRBJ1-4
abundance: -
v_gene: TRBV5-1
CDR3nt: TGCGCCAGCAGGGAGGGGCAGGGAGGTGGAAAACTGTTTTTT
CDR3aa: CASREGQGGGKLFF

d_gene: -
j_gene: TRBJ2-2
abundance: -
v_gene: TRBV7-9
CDR3nt: TGTGCCAGCAGCTTAGAGGGGATCGGGGAGCTGTTTTTT
CDR3aa: CASSLEGIGELFF

d_gene: TRBD1
j_gene: TRBJ1-6
abundance: -
v_gene: TRBV28
CDR3nt: TGTGCCAGCACTCCCAGGGACAGGGGAGGATCACCCCTCCACTTT
CDR3aa: CASTPRDRGGSPLHF

d_gene: TRBD2
j_gene: TRBJ2-5
abundance: -
v_gene: TRBV5-1
CDR3nt: TGCGCCAGCAGCCGGGGCAGGACTAGCGGGGAAATCCAAGAGACCCAGTACTTC
CDR3aa: CASSRGRTSGEIQETQYF

d_gene: -
j_gene: TRBJ2-1
abundance: -
v_gene: TRBV24-1
CDR3nt: TGTGCCACCAGTGAACACAACAATGAGCAGTTCTTC
CDR3aa: CATSEHNNEQFF

d_gene: TRBD1
j_gene: TRBJ2-5
abundance: -
v_gene: TRBV7-9
CDR3nt: TGTGCCAGCAGCTTAGCGGGGACAGGGGGCGTCCAAGAGACCCAGTACTTC
CDR3aa: CASSLAGTGGVQETQYF

d_gene: -
j_gene: TRBJ1-4
abundance: -
v_gene: TRBV3-1/TRBV3-2
CDR3nt: TGTGCCAGCAGCCGCGGGACCGCAACTAATGAAAAACTGTTTTTT
CDR3aa: CASSRGTATNEKLFF

d_gene: TRBD2
j_gene: TRBJ2-5
abundance: -
v_gene: TRBV30
CDR3nt: TGTGCCTGGTGGGACTATCAAGAGACCCAGTACTTC
CDR3aa: CAWWDYQETQYF

d_gene: -
j_gene: TRBJ2-1
abundance: -
v_gene: TRBV6-2/TRBV6-3
CDR3nt: TGTGCCAGCAGTAAAGCCTCCGGTGGGCAGTTCTTC
CDR3aa: CASSKASGGQFF

d_gene: -
j_gene: TRBJ1-3
abundance: -
v_gene: TRBV9
CDR3nt: TGTGCCAGCAGTTGGGAGGATGGAAACACCATATATTTT
CDR3aa: CASSWEDGNTIYF

d_gene: -
j_gene: TRBJ1-1
abundance: once
v_gene: TRBV4-2
CDR3nt: TGTGCCAGCAGCCAAGAGGGCAGGGCGATTCTTGAAGCTTTCTTT
CDR3aa: CASSQEGRAILEAFF

d_gene: -
j_gene: TRBJ1-2
abundance: once
v_gene: TRBV28
CDR3nt: TGTGCCAGCAGTCCCTCTAACTATGGCTACACCTTC
CDR3aa: CASSPSNYGYTF

d_gene: -
j_gene: TRBJ1-1
abundance: -
v_gene: TRBV19
CDR3nt: TGTGCCAGTAGTCTCTGGAGGGGCGACACTGAAGCTTTCTTT
CDR3aa: CASSLWRGDTEAFF

d_gene: -
j_gene: TRBJ1-5
abundance: -
v_gene: TRBV7-9
CDR3nt: TGTGCCAGCAGCACGGCCCAGGGTTGGGACAATCAGCCCCAGCATTTT
CDR3aa: CASSTAQGWDNQPQHF

d_gene: TRBD1
j_gene: TRBJ2-7
abundance: -
v_gene: TRBV5-1
CDR3nt: TGCGCCAGCAGCTTGGAGGGACAGGGTTCCTACGAGCAGTACTTC
CDR3aa: CASSLEGQGSYEQYF

d_gene: -
j_gene: TRBJ1-5
abundance: -
v_gene: TRBV5-1
CDR3nt: TGCGCCAGCAGCTTAGTGGGAGGGGGGGGACAGCCCCAGCATTTT
CDR3aa: CASSLVGGGGQPQHF

d_gene: -
j_gene: TRBJ1-6
abundance: -
v_gene: TRBV7-3
CDR3nt: TGTGCCAGCAGTTTTACAGGGTATAATTCACCCCTCCACTTT
CDR3aa: CASSFTGYNSPLHF

d_gene: -
j_gene: TRBJ2-2
abundance: -
v_gene: TRBV9
CDR3nt: TGTGCCAGCAGCGTAGTCGGAAAGGGGCCCCACACCGGGGAGCTGTTTTTT
CDR3aa: CASSVVGKGPHTGELFF

d_gene: -
j_gene: TRBJ1-1
abundance: -
v_gene: TRBV7-9
CDR3nt: TGTGCCAGCAGCCGATTGGGGGCAGGGGACGACACTGAAGCTTTCTTT
CDR3aa: CASSRLGAGDDTEAFF

d_gene: TRBD2
j_gene: TRBJ2-2
abundance: -
v_gene: TRBV7-2
CDR3nt: TGTGCCAGCAGCATTTTTAGGGCGGGAGGGAAGGCCGGGGAGCTGTTTTTT
CDR3aa: CASSIFRAGGKAGELFF

d_gene: TRBD2
j_gene: TRBJ2-5
abundance: -
v_gene: TRBV7-3
CDR3nt: TGTGCCAGCAGCTTGACTAGCGGGGAGGACGAGACCCAGTACTTC
CDR3aa: CASSLTSGEDETQYF

d_gene: -
j_gene: TRBJ1-2
abundance: -
v_gene: TRBV19
CDR3nt: TGTGCCAGTAAGACACTCGAGAACTATGGCTACACCTTC
CDR3aa: CASKTLENYGYTF

d_gene: -
j_gene: TRBJ2-2
abundance: -
v_gene: TRBV25-1
CDR3nt: TGTGCCGCGGCCCTAGCGATGAACACCGGGGAGCTGTTTTTT
CDR3aa: CAAALAMNTGELFF

d_gene: -
j_gene: TRBJ2-7
abundance: -
v_gene: TRBV7-2
CDR3nt: TGTGCCAGCAGCCTGGAGCGGGCCCGGGGCGAGCAGTACTTC
CDR3aa: CASSLERARGEQYF

d_gene: TRBD1
j_gene: TRBJ2-7
abundance: -
v_gene: TRBV29-1
CDR3nt: TGCAGCGCCGCAAAGGGACAGCAGTCCTACGAGCAGTACTTC
CDR3aa: CSAAKGQQSYEQYF

d_gene: TRBD2
j_gene: TRBJ2-1
abundance: -
v_gene: TRBV12-5
CDR3nt: TGTGCTAGTGGCGGGAGCGGGAGAGGCAATGAGCAGTTCTTC
CDR3aa: CASGGSGRGNEQFF

d_gene: -
j_gene: TRBJ2-5
abundance: -
v_gene: TRBV7-2
CDR3nt: TGTGCCAGCAGCTTAGATAGCGGACAAGAGACCCAGTACTTC
CDR3aa: CASSLDSGQETQYF

d_gene: -
j_gene: TRBJ1-1
abundance: -
v_gene: TRBV7-9
CDR3nt: TGTGCCAGCAGCTTGAGTGGTACTGAAGCTTTCTTT
CDR3aa: CASSLSGTEAFF

d_gene: -
j_gene: TRBJ1-1
abundance: -
v_gene: TRBV25-1
CDR3nt: TGTGCCAGCAGTGCAGTCAACACTGAAGCTTTCTTT
CDR3aa: CASSAVNTEAFF

d_gene: TRBD1
j_gene: TRBJ1-5
abundance: few
v_gene: TRBV7-2
CDR3nt: TGTGCCAGCAGCTTTACTCCAGGGGGTCAGCCCCAGCATTTT
CDR3aa: CASSFTPGGQPQHF

d_gene: TRBD1
j_gene: TRBJ2-1
abundance: -
v_gene: TRBV27
CDR3nt: TGTGCCAGCAGTTCCCAAGTATTCGGGACAGAGTACAATGAGCAGTTCTTC
CDR3aa: CASSSQVFGTEYNEQFF